These 2 T cell receptor beta chains were sequenced from one sample in a study of a mutant IDH1 vaccine in newly diagnosed glioma. No antigen is known for these receptors. The time point was: week 11, during vaccination. Each dose of the vaccine consisted of 300 ug of mutant IDH1 20-mer peptide, with topical imiquimod. Sequencing used immunoSEQ multiplex PCR; TCRdb keeps in-frame clones, though not all of them. The profile shows roughly 61,000 clones, under 90% of them singletons. The sequencing here drew on PBMCs, taken from a glioma patient whose treatment included an IDH1 peptide vaccine. Receptors were obtained from a man aged 50-59 years with glioma.

This rearrangement joins TRBV19 to TRBJ2-1; a weak D match, TRBD2 (5 bases). Per germline, CDR1 LNHDA and CDR2 SQIVND (reference sequence). Trimming took 3 bases from V and 10 from J, leaving 13 bases between them. The CDR3 totals 13 residues. The CDR3 sequence is CASSIMRTQEQFF. Here the CDR3 DNA reads TGTGCCAGTAGTATTATGAGGACTCAGGAGCAGTTCTTC.

The genes are TRBV5-6 and TRBJ1-4; no firm D call. Trimming pared 4 bases from V and 0 bases from J, leaving 10 bases between. The CDR3 is 15 amino acids. Per the germline V gene, CDR1 is SGHDT and CDR2 is YYEEEE. CDR3 sequence: CASSRRGTTNEKLFF. The CDR3 DNA sequence: TGTGCCAGCAGCCGGCGAGGTACAACTAATGAAAAACTGTTTTTT.